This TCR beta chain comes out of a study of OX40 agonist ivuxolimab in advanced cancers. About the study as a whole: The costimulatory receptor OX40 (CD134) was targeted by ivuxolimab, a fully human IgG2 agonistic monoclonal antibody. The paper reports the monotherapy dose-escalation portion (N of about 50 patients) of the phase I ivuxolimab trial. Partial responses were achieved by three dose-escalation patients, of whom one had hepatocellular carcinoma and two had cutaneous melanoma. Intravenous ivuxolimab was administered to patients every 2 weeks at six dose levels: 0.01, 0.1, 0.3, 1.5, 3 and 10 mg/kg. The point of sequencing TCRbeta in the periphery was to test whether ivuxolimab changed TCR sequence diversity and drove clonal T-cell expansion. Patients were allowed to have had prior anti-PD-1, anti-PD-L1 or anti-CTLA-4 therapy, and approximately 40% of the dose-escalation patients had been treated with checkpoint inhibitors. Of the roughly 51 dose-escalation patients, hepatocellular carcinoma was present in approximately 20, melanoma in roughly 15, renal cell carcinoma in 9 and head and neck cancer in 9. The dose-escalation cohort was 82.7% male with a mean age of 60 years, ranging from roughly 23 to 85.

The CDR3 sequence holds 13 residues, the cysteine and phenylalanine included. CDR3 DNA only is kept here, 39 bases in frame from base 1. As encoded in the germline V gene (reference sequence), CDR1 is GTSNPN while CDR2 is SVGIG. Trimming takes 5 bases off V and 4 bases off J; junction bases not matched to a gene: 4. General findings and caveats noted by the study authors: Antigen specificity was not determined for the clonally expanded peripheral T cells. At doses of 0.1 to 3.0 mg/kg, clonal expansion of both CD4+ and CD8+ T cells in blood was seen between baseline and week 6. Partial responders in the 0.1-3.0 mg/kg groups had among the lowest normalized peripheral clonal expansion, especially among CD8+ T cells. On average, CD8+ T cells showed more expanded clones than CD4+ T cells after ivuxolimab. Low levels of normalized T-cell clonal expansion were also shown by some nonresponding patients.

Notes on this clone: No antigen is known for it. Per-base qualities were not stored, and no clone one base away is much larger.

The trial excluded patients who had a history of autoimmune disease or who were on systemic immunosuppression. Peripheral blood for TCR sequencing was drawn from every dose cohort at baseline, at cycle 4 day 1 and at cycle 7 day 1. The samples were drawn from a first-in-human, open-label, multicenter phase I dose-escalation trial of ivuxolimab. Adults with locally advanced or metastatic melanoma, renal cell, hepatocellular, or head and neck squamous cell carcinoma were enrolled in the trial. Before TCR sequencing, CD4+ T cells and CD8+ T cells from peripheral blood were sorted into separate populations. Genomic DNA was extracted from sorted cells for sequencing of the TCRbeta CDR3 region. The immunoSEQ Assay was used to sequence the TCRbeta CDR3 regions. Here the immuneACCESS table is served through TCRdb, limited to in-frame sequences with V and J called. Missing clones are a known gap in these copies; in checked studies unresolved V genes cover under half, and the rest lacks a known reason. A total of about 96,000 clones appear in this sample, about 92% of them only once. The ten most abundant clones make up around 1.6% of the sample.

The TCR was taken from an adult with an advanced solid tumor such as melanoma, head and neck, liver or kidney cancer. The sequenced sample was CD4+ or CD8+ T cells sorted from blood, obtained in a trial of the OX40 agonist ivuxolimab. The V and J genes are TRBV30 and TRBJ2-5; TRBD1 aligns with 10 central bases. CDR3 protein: CAWQTGGSETQYF. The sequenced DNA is TGTGCCTGGCAGACAGGGGGCTCAGAGACCCAGTACTTC.